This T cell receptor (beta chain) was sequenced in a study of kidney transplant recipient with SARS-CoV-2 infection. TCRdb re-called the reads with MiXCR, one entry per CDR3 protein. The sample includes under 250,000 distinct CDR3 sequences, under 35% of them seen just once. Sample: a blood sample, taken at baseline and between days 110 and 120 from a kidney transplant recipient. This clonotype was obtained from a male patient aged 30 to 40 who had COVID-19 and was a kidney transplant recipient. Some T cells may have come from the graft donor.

This chain's CDR3 is CASSQGGPAGLPNTDTQYF. The CDR3 nucleotides are TGTGCCAGCAGCCAAGGCGGGCCAGCGGGCTTACCAAACACAGATACGCAGTATTTT. This chain joins TRBV4-2 and TRBJ2-3; TRBD2 might be the D (6 bases). Deletions cut 1 base from V and 2 bases from J, with 22 bases between. Germline V gene data show CDR1 as LGHNA and CDR2 as YNFKEQ. The CDR3 spans 19 residues.